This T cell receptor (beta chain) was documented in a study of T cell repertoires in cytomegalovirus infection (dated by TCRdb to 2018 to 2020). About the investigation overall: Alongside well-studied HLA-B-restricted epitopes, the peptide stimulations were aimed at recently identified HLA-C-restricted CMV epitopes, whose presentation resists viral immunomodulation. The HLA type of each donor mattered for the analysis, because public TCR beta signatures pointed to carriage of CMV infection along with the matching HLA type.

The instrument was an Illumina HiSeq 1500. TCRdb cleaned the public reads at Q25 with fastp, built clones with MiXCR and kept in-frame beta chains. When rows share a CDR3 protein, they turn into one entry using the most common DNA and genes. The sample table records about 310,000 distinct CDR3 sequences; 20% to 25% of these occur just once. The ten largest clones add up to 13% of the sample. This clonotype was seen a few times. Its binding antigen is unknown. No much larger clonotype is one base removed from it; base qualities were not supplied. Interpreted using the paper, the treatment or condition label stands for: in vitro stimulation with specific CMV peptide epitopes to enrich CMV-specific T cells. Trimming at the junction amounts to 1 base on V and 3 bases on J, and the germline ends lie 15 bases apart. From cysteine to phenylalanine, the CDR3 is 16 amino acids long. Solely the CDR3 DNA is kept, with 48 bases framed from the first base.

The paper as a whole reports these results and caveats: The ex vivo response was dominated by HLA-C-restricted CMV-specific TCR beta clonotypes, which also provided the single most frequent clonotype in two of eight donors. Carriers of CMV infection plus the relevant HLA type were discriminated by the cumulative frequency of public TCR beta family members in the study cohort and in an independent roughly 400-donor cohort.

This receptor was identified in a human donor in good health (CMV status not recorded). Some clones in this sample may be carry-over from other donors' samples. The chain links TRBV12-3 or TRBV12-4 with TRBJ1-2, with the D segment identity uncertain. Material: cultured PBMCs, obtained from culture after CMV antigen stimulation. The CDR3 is CASSLVLRAPDYGYTF. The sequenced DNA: TGTGCCAGCAGTTTAGTCCTGAGAGCCCCGGACTATGGCTACACCTTC.